A single sample gave rise to the 18 T cell receptor beta chains below, sequenced in a study of T cell responses to AZD1222 COVID-19 vaccine. TCRdb's copy holds only in-frame clones and misses some; the assay was immunoSEQ multiplex PCR. The table lists about 100,000 clones, about nine tenths of them singletons. Source: peripheral blood, taken on day 0 of AZD1222 vaccination. All receptors come from an adult in good health.

CDR3 bases: TGTGCCAGCAGCCGGACTAGCGGCCGTGGGAACATTCAGTACTTC. This sequence encodes CASSRTSGRGNIQYF. V usage is TRBV7-9 and J usage is TRBJ2-4; 10 bases line up with TRBD2. V shed 5 bases, J shed 7 bases, and the junction held 8 bases outside the gene matches. The germline gives CDR1 SEHNR, CDR2 FQNEAQ (reference sequence). The CDR3 has 15 residues.

CDR3 residues: CARPGQSNEKLFF. The CDR3 bases are TGTGCCAGACCGGGACAGAGTAATGAAAAACTGTTTTTT. V is TRBV19 and J is TRBJ1-4; 7 bases are shared with TRBD1. CDR3 length: 13 residues. Trimming removed 9 bases from V and 4 bases from J; junction bases left unmatched: 5. Germline assignment: CDR1 LNHDA and CDR2 SQIVND (reference sequence).

The V and J genes are TRBV9 and TRBJ1-4, with a weak D call TRBD1 (6 bases). The V end lost 2 bases, the J end lost 4 bases, and 12 bases lay between the germline ends. Germline values: CDR1 SGDLS, CDR2 YYNGEE. CDR3 length: 15 residues. CDR3 nucleotide sequence: TGTGCCAGCAGCGTGGGGGGGCCCCATAATGAAAAACTGTTTTTT. This codes for CASSVGGPHNEKLFF.

The chain joins TRBV29-1 to TRBJ2-2; D remains unclear. Germline V gives CDR1 SQVTM, CDR2 ANQGSEA. Trimming removed 4 bases at V and 5 bases at J, with 5 bases between. The CDR3 runs to 11 residues. CDR3 protein: CSVGWTGELFF. The CDR3 region has the DNA TGCAGCGTTGGGTGGACCGGGGAGCTGTTTTTT.

V usage is TRBV15 and J usage is TRBJ2-7; either TRBD1 or TRBD2 may fit D (5 bases each). The germline V and J ends were trimmed by 4 bases and 5 bases, with 18 bases remaining between them. The germline gives CDR1 LNHNV, CDR2 YYDKDF (reference sequence). The CDR3 runs to 15 residues. CDR3 in amino acids: CATSTSKLGDDEQYF. CDR3 DNA sequence: TGTGCCACCAGCACCAGCAAATTGGGGGACGACGAGCAGTACTTC. Complete variable domain (other parts from reference TRBV15 and TRBJ2-7): DAMVIQNPRYQVTQFGKPVTLSCSQTLNHNVMYWYQQKSSQAPKLLFHYYDKDFNNEADTPDNFQSRRPNTSFCFLDIRSPGLGDTAMYLCATSTSKLGDDEQYFGPGTRLTVT.

This sequence joins TRBV6-2 or TRBV6-3 and TRBJ1-5; TRBD1 matches 9 bases. The germline V gene has CDR1 MNHEY and CDR2 SVGEGT. Germline trimming cut 2 bases from V and 6 bases from J; bases unmatched to any gene: 11. The length of the CDR3 is 17 residues. CDR3 nucleotides: TGTGCCAGCAGTTACGCCTTGGGACAGGGAACGGGTCAGCCCCAGCATTTT. Protein: CASSYALGQGTGQPQHF.

The chain recombines TRBV5-6 with TRBJ2-5; D gene uncertain. The V end lost 4 bases, the J end lost 1 base, and 2 bases lay between the germline ends. Germline assignment: CDR1 SGHDT and CDR2 YYEEEE. The CDR3 runs 11 residues. The CDR3 DNA reads as TGTGCCAGCAGCCTCCAAGAGACCCAGTACTTC. Residues: CASSLQETQYF.

V is TRBV4-3 and J is TRBJ1-1; 10 nucleotides line up with TRBD1. Germline loops: CDR1 LGHNA, CDR2 YSLEER. The V and J ends lost 3 bases and 2 bases, in that order; junction bases with no gene match: 9. The CDR3 loop spans 17 amino acids. The chain's CDR3 is CASSQVRQGARNTEAFF. The CDR3 nucleotides are TGCGCCAGCAGCCAGGTTAGACAGGGGGCGCGCAACACTGAAGCTTTCTTT.

Judged by abundance, this clone is medium-sized. The V gene is TRBV29-1, the J gene TRBJ1-1; TRBD1 agrees at 7 bases. The V and J ends lost 7 bases and 4 bases, in that order; junction bases with no gene match: 9. The germline V gene encodes CDR1 SQVTM and CDR2 ANQGSEA. The CDR3 consists of 13 residues. CDR3 amino acids: CSARDSSSTEAFF. CDR3 nucleotide sequence: TGCAGCGCCCGGGACAGTTCTTCCACTGAAGCTTTCTTT.

The rearrangement links TRBV2 to TRBJ1-2, with 12 bases lining up with TRBD1. The J segment lost 2 bases and the V segment lost 4 bases, leaving 2 bases of the junction unmatched. This CDR3 is 15 amino acids long. Germline lookup yields CDR1 SNHLY and CDR2 FYNNEI. The CDR3 sequence: CASSGGTGGNYGYTF. The CDR3 coding sequence is TGTGCCAGCAGTGGCGGGACAGGGGGCAACTATGGCTACACCTTC.

There are a few counts of this clone. The chain is built from TRBV7-2 and TRBJ2-1; a possible D gene is TRBD1 (5 bases). In germline, CDR1 is SGHTA, CDR2 FQGNSA. V was cut by 6 bases and J by 5 bases, with 17 bases left in between. The CDR3 loop spans 15 amino acids. The CDR3 protein is CASRIGASPHNEQFF. The CDR3 bases are TGTGCCAGCAGGATAGGGGCCTCCCCCCACAATGAGCAGTTCTTC. The whole variable domain, filled in from reference TRBV7-2 and TRBJ2-1, reads GAGVSQSPSNKVTEKGKDVELRCDPISGHTALYWYRQSLGQGLEFLIYFQGNSAPDKSGLPSDRFSAERTGGSVSTLTIQRTQQEDSAVYLCASRIGASPHNEQFFGPGTRLTVL.

This chain links TRBV27 with TRBJ1-1, with D perhaps matching TRBD1 (5 bases). The germline gives CDR1 MNHEY, CDR2 SMNVEV (reference sequence). Trimming cost V 0 bases and J 3 bases, with 8 bases left between them. CDR3 length: 14 residues. CDR3 in amino acids: CASSLSGGYTEAFF. The CDR3 DNA sequence: TGTGCCAGCAGTTTATCGGGGGGATACACTGAAGCTTTCTTT.

The V and J genes are TRBV9 and TRBJ2-1; no clear D gene. V dropped 0 bases and J dropped 0 bases, with 7 bases sitting between them. The CDR3 runs to 15 residues. Germline values: CDR1 SGDLS, CDR2 YYNGEE. CDR3 in DNA: TGTGCCAGCAGCGTAGGGTATAGCTCCTACAATGAGCAGTTCTTC. It codes for CASSVGYSSYNEQFF.

This chain links TRBV15 with TRBJ1-2, with D uncertain. V dropped 0 bases and J dropped 0 bases, with 14 bases sitting between them. The CDR3 sequence is 17 residues long. Germline V CDR1 and CDR2: LNHNV, YYDKDF (reference sequence). The CDR3 DNA follows: TGTGCCACCAGCAGAGATACCGAGGTCCCAGCTAACTATGGCTACACCTTC. Translation gives CATSRDTEVPANYGYTF.

This clone was detected once. The genes are TRBV6-6 and TRBJ1-3, with D unresolved. The CDR3 runs to 15 residues. Deletions cut 7 bases from V and 4 bases from J, with 17 bases between. From germline, CDR1 is MNHNY and CDR2 SVGAGI (reference sequence). CDR3 bases: TGTGCCAGCACCCCGTGGAGGGCGTCGGGAAACACCATATATTTT. Protein product: CASTPWRASGNTIYF.

This clone was observed once. This chain joins TRBV6-6 and TRBJ2-7; TRBD2 is a possible D gene (5 bases). Germline CDR1 MNHNY, CDR2 SVGAGI (reference sequence). Deletions cut 6 bases from V and 2 bases from J, with 11 bases between. The CDR3 is 13 amino acids. The CDR3 DNA follows: TGTGCCAGCAGGGCGGGCTACACCTACGAGCAGTACTTC. It yields the protein CASRAGYTYEQYF.

For the CDR3, the DNA is TGTGCCAGCAGCGTAGGGGCGGGAGGGTTTTCCTACAATGAGCAGTTCTTC. This translates into CASSVGAGGFSYNEQFF. This chain joins TRBV9 and TRBJ2-1; the match to TRBD2 covers 9 bases. CDR1 is SGDLS, CDR2 YYNGEE, per germline. With 0 bases clipped from V and 1 base from J, the junction kept 5 bases outside the gene matches. The CDR3 contains 17 residues.

The J gene is TRBJ2-5, the V gene TRBV4-1; D is undetermined. The germline gives CDR1 MGHRA, CDR2 YSYEKL. This CDR3 has 18 amino acids. V lost 0 bases and J lost 1, with 18 bases in between. The CDR3 region is CASSQDYWNPKIQETQYF. The CDR3, as DNA: TGCGCCAGCAGCCAAGATTATTGGAACCCAAAGATCCAAGAGACCCAGTACTTC.